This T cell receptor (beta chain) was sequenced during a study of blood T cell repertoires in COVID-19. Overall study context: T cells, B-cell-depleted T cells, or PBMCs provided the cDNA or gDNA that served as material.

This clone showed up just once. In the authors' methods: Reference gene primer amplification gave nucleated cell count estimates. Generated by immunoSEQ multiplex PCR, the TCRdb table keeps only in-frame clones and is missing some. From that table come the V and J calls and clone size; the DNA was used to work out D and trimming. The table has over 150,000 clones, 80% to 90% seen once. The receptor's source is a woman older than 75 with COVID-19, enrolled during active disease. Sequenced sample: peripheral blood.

For the CDR3, the DNA is TGTGCCAGCAGCTTAAAGGGGGCGCTCTATCACACTGAAGCTTTCTTT. This codes for CASSLKGALYHTEAFF. The chain uses TRBV5-4 and TRBJ1-1; 7 bases are shared with TRBD1. CDR1 and CDR2 (germline): SGHNT, YYREEE (reference sequence). Unmatched junction bases numbered 10, after V lost 2 bases and J lost 3 bases. The CDR3 is 16 amino acids. Combining the CDR3 with reference TRBV5-4 and TRBJ1-1 gives the whole variable domain ETGVTQSPTHLIKTRGQQVTLRCSSQSGHNTVSWYQQALGQGPQFIFQYYREEENGRGNFPPRFSGLQFPNYSSELNVNALELDDSALYLCASSLKGALYHTEAFFGQGTRLTVV.